A selection of T cell receptor beta chains follows, all from one sample in a study of cytomegalovirus exposure and HLA in healthy donors. TCRdb's table, derived via immunoSEQ multiplex PCR, lists solely in-frame clones and lacks some. Among around 240,000 clones, around 87% were seen once, and the ten largest hold 0.35% to 0.45%. Material for sequencing was PBMCs. Receptor source: a woman between 18 and 29 years old in good health and CMV-seronegative. Both conserved end residues are part of each CDR3. The order of the fields is V gene, CDR3 length, CDR3 protein.

v_call: TRBV7-7
cdr3_length: 13
cdr3_aa: CASSSDFRTEAFF

v_call: TRBV6-5
cdr3_length: 15
cdr3_aa: CASSYRTIAQETQYF

v_call: TRBV10-3
cdr3_length: 16
cdr3_aa: CAISDAGIYSGNTIYF

v_call: TRBV11-2
cdr3_length: 14
cdr3_aa: CASSLESGKTEAFF

v_call: TRBV6-1
cdr3_length: 14
cdr3_aa: CASSFKGGDTEAFF

v_call: TRBV28
cdr3_length: 15
cdr3_aa: CASSLWLAVTDTQYF

v_call: TRBV4-3
cdr3_length: 16
cdr3_aa: CASSQETSGLSYEQYF

v_call: TRBV4-3
cdr3_length: 16
cdr3_aa: CASTSGHVGPPGELFF

v_call: TRBV6-4
cdr3_length: 15
cdr3_aa: CASSGFGQGTDTQYF

v_call: TRBV10-3
cdr3_length: 15
cdr3_aa: CAIREGAILSYEQYF

v_call: TRBV5-1
cdr3_length: 15
cdr3_aa: CASSAGQGGADTQYF

v_call: TRBV19
cdr3_length: 14
cdr3_aa: CASSIPTGAYGYTF

v_call: TRBV6-1
cdr3_length: 14
cdr3_aa: CASARDRDTGELFF

v_call: TRBV30
cdr3_length: 17
cdr3_aa: CAWSVWDRAEPNTEAFF

v_call: TRBV19
cdr3_length: 13
cdr3_aa: CASRLTGADTQYF

v_call: TRBV5-6
cdr3_length: 16
cdr3_aa: CASSPILGGSHEKLFF

v_call: TRBV7-8
cdr3_length: 15
cdr3_aa: CASSLRLRDTGELFF

v_call: TRBV4-3
cdr3_length: 13
cdr3_aa: CASSLGEGDGYTF

v_call: TRBV9
cdr3_length: 12
cdr3_aa: CASRVVGRTIYF

v_call: TRBV10-1
cdr3_length: 14
cdr3_aa: CASSTGQGRTEAFF

v_call: TRBV18
cdr3_length: 14
cdr3_aa: CASSPPSPDEKLFF

v_call: TRBV19
cdr3_length: 13
cdr3_aa: CASSPTGGTEAFF

v_call: TRBV28
cdr3_length: 15
cdr3_aa: CASSLEALGNSPLHF

v_call: TRBV7-6
cdr3_length: 14
cdr3_aa: CASSLVSQNSPLHF

v_call: TRBV7-2
cdr3_length: 12
cdr3_aa: CASSFTSGEFSF

v_call: TRBV4-3
cdr3_length: 18
cdr3_aa: CASSQDLQGRAVTGELFF

v_call: TRBV25-1
cdr3_length: 15
cdr3_aa: CASSSVAGHTGELFF

v_call: TRBV4-1
cdr3_length: 15
cdr3_aa: CASSQGVGGNTEAFF

v_call: TRBV5-4
cdr3_length: 15
cdr3_aa: CASSVLAGIANEQFF

v_call: TRBV28
cdr3_length: 16
cdr3_aa: CASSLNQGGRVWGYTF

v_call: TRBV2
cdr3_length: 15
cdr3_aa: CASTGAGRNTGELFF

v_call: TRBV5-1
cdr3_length: 16
cdr3_aa: CASSLDLTSPADTQYF

v_call: TRBV30
cdr3_length: 16
cdr3_aa: CAWSAPLGGRLGKLFF

v_call: TRBV19
cdr3_length: 14
cdr3_aa: CASSILGGGTEAFF

v_call: TRBV9
cdr3_length: 15
cdr3_aa: CASSAGGGLPEKLFF

v_call: TRBV7-9
cdr3_length: 14
cdr3_aa: CASSLGQGFQPQHF

v_call: TRBV6-6
cdr3_length: 15
cdr3_aa: CASSFLQGRGETQYF

v_call: TRBV27
cdr3_length: 13
cdr3_aa: CASSSTGLGGYTF

v_call: TRBV11-3
cdr3_length: 13
cdr3_aa: CASSLTRTYEQYF

v_call: TRBV4-1
cdr3_length: 18
cdr3_aa: CASSQERTSGGPGDTQYF

v_call: TRBV28
cdr3_length: 13
cdr3_aa: CASARLGDTEAFF

v_call: TRBV28
cdr3_length: 17
cdr3_aa: CASSFAGTEGASYEQYF

v_call: TRBV19
cdr3_length: 13
cdr3_aa: CASSTANTGELFF

v_call: TRBV7-9
cdr3_length: 16
cdr3_aa: CASSWVSTGGTYGYTF